The clone carrying this T cell receptor (beta chain) was seen a single time. The data stem from a study of blood T cell repertoires in COVID-19. Study processing details: Reference gene primers were amplified, and this amplification served to estimate nucleated cell counts. The protocol was immunoSEQ multiplex PCR, while the TCRdb copy is restricted to in-frame clones and leaves out a portion. V and J calls and clone size follow that table, whereas D and trimming were derived from the DNA. The top ten clones hold about 3.5% of a sample with 250,000 to 300,000 clones, about 88% of them seen once. The CDR3 is 15 residues long. The germline gives CDR1 MDHEN, CDR2 SYDVKM. V lost 2 bases and J 0 bases, leaving 8 bases between the germline ends.

The receptor comes from a young man with active or convalescent COVID-19. Sequenced: peripheral blood. The chain combines TRBV28 with TRBJ1-3; no definite D call. CDR3 amino acids: CASSLQVSSGNTIYF. CDR3 DNA: TGTGCCAGCAGTTTACAGGTCAGCTCTGGAAACACCATATATTTT.